The rows below give T cell receptor beta chains drawn from one sample of a study. TCRdb used MiXCR to reprocess the 5' RACE reads, holding one entry per CDR3 protein. The data show around 52,000 distinct CDR3 sequences, 25% to 30% seen once. Sequencing input: tumor-infiltrating memory CD4+ T cells sorted from the breast tumor. The receptor set was obtained from a female donor with breast cancer. Each CDR3 is given with its conserved first and last residue. D genes are given only for firm matches. Clone size is stated in some rows and not others, as once, few, many or a class when expanded.

CDR3 length: 17; J gene: TRBJ2-5; clone size: few; V gene: TRBV7-2; D gene: TRBD1; CDR3 DNA: TGTGCCAGCAGCTCACGGGGGACAGGGTACGCCCAAGAGACCCAGTACTTC; CDR3 protein: CASSSRGTGYAQETQYF
CDR3 length: 14; J gene: TRBJ1-4; clone size: -; V gene: TRBV28; D gene: -; CDR3 DNA: TGTGCCAGCACCCCGGGATCACCTAATGAAAAACTGTTTTTT; CDR3 protein: CASTPGSPNEKLFF
CDR3 length: 13; J gene: TRBJ1-1; clone size: few; V gene: TRBV7-9; D gene: -; CDR3 DNA: TGTGCCAGCAGCCAAACAGCGGACACTGGAGCTTTCTTT; CDR3 protein: CASSQTADTGAFF
CDR3 length: 14; J gene: TRBJ1-2; clone size: few; V gene: TRBV6-6; D gene: -; CDR3 DNA: TGTGCCAGCAGCCCCGGGACGGCAAACTATGGCTACACCTTC; CDR3 protein: CASSPGTANYGYTF
CDR3 length: 13; J gene: TRBJ2-5; clone size: -; V gene: TRBV7-2; D gene: -; CDR3 DNA: TGTGCCAGCAGCTCCGGAGGCGGGGAGACCCAGTACTTC; CDR3 protein: CASSSGGGETQYF
CDR3 length: 14; J gene: TRBJ2-5; clone size: few; V gene: TRBV12-3/TRBV12-4; D gene: TRBD1; CDR3 DNA: TGTGCCAGCAGTCCTACAGGGGATGGAGAGACCCAGTACTTC; CDR3 protein: CASSPTGDGETQYF
CDR3 length: 15; J gene: TRBJ2-1; clone size: few; V gene: TRBV20-1; D gene: TRBD2; CDR3 DNA: TGCAGTGCTGACGGACTAGCGGGAGTGATCAATGAGCAGTTCTTC; CDR3 protein: CSADGLAGVINEQFF
CDR3 length: 19; J gene: TRBJ2-4; clone size: many; V gene: TRBV5-1; D gene: TRBD2; CDR3 DNA: TGCGCCAGCAGTCTTGGGGGGGGGTCGATGACTAGCAGGCAGAACATTCAGTACTTC; CDR3 protein: CASSLGGGSMTSRQNIQYF
CDR3 length: 15; J gene: TRBJ2-1; clone size: few; V gene: TRBV20-1; D gene: TRBD2; CDR3 DNA: TGCAGTGCTAGCCGAGGTAGCGGGAGGGCCAATGAGCAGTTCTTC; CDR3 protein: CSASRGSGRANEQFF
CDR3 length: 13; J gene: TRBJ1-1; clone size: -; V gene: TRBV30; D gene: -; CDR3 DNA: TGTGCCTGGATGGCCAAGGCGGGCACTGAAGCTTTCTTT; CDR3 protein: CAWMAKAGTEAFF
CDR3 length: 15; J gene: TRBJ2-5; clone size: -; V gene: TRBV5-1; D gene: TRBD1; CDR3 DNA: TGCGCCAGCAGCTTGATCGGGACAGGGCAAGAGACCCAGTACTTC; CDR3 protein: CASSLIGTGQETQYF
CDR3 length: 14; J gene: TRBJ2-3; clone size: -; V gene: TRBV15; D gene: -; CDR3 DNA: TGTGCCACCAGCAGAGGAAGAGACACAGATACGCAGTATTTT; CDR3 protein: CATSRGRDTDTQYF
CDR3 length: 15; J gene: TRBJ1-6; clone size: -; V gene: TRBV7-3; D gene: TRBD1; CDR3 DNA: TGTGCCAGCAGACTAACAGGGGACCCTAATTCACCCCTCCACTTT; CDR3 protein: CASRLTGDPNSPLHF
CDR3 length: 15; J gene: TRBJ2-1; clone size: few; V gene: TRBV6-1; D gene: -; CDR3 DNA: TGTGCCAGCACCGGAAAGGGGGGGGAGGATAGTGAGCAGTTCTTC; CDR3 protein: CASTGKGGEDSEQFF
CDR3 length: 17; J gene: TRBJ1-6; clone size: few; V gene: TRBV5-1; D gene: -; CDR3 DNA: TGCGCCAGCAGCTTGGCCCACACCGGGGCCTCCTATTCACCCCTCCACTTT; CDR3 protein: CASSLAHTGASYSPLHF
CDR3 length: 13; J gene: TRBJ2-5; clone size: many; V gene: TRBV5-1; D gene: -; CDR3 DNA: TGCGCCAGCAGCGACACGTTTGGGGGGACCCAGTACTTC; CDR3 protein: CASSDTFGGTQYF
CDR3 length: 14; J gene: TRBJ2-1; clone size: -; V gene: TRBV5-4; D gene: -; CDR3 DNA: TGTGCCAGCAGCTTCCAGGGGACCTACAATGAGCAGTTCTTC; CDR3 protein: CASSFQGTYNEQFF
CDR3 length: 14; J gene: TRBJ2-7; clone size: -; V gene: TRBV12-3/TRBV12-4; D gene: TRBD2; CDR3 DNA: TGTGCCAGCACCTCTAGCGGGTACGCCTACGAGCAGTACTTC; CDR3 protein: CASTSSGYAYEQYF
CDR3 length: 16; J gene: TRBJ2-7; clone size: few; V gene: TRBV3-1; D gene: TRBD1; CDR3 DNA: TGTGCCAGCAGCCGATTCATACAGGGGGACGGCTACGAGCAGTACTTC; CDR3 protein: CASSRFIQGDGYEQYF
CDR3 length: 13; J gene: TRBJ1-5; clone size: -; V gene: TRBV6-2/TRBV6-3; D gene: -; CDR3 DNA: TGTGCCAGCTCCTTGGGGCCGACGGAGCCCCAGCATTTT; CDR3 protein: CASSLGPTEPQHF
CDR3 length: 16; J gene: TRBJ2-1; clone size: many; V gene: TRBV5-1; D gene: TRBD1; CDR3 DNA: TGCGCCAGCAGCCCCGTTTGGGACAGTGGGGGCAATGAGCAGTTCTTC; CDR3 protein: CASSPVWDSGGNEQFF
CDR3 length: 15; J gene: TRBJ1-1; clone size: medium-sized; V gene: TRBV7-2; D gene: -; CDR3 DNA: TGTGCCAGCAGCCCAAGGGGTGAGGGAGAGACTGAAGCTTTCTTT; CDR3 protein: CASSPRGEGETEAFF
CDR3 length: 14; J gene: TRBJ2-1; clone size: -; V gene: TRBV7-2; D gene: -; CDR3 DNA: TGTGCCAGCAGCCCGTGGAGGACGAAGGATGAGCAGTTCTTC; CDR3 protein: CASSPWRTKDEQFF
CDR3 length: 12; J gene: TRBJ1-1; clone size: -; V gene: TRBV6-2/TRBV6-3; D gene: -; CDR3 DNA: TGTGCCAGCAGTTACGAGGAATATGAAGCTTTCTTT; CDR3 protein: CASSYEEYEAFF
CDR3 length: 14; J gene: TRBJ1-1; clone size: -; V gene: TRBV6-6; D gene: -; CDR3 DNA: TGTGCCAGCAGTTTCCCCCCTACCACACGCGAAGCTTTCTTT; CDR3 protein: CASSFPPTTREAFF
CDR3 length: 11; J gene: TRBJ2-5; clone size: -; V gene: TRBV28; D gene: -; CDR3 DNA: TGTGCCACCAGGGGACGGGAGACCCAGTACTTC; CDR3 protein: CATRGRETQYF
CDR3 length: 16; J gene: TRBJ2-1; clone size: -; V gene: TRBV7-2; D gene: TRBD2; CDR3 DNA: TGTGCCAGCAGGTCTAGTCCGGGACTAGCGGACAATGAGCAGTTCTTC; CDR3 protein: CASRSSPGLADNEQFF
CDR3 length: 14; J gene: TRBJ2-5; clone size: many; V gene: TRBV7-2; D gene: -; CDR3 DNA: TGTGCCAGCAGCTTATTAGGTGCGGGAGAGACCCAGTACTTC; CDR3 protein: CASSLLGAGETQYF
CDR3 length: 16; J gene: TRBJ2-3; clone size: few; V gene: TRBV2; D gene: TRBD2; CDR3 DNA: TGTGCCAGCAGTTCTACTAGCGGGAGCTGGGCAGATACGCAGTATTTT; CDR3 protein: CASSSTSGSWADTQYF
CDR3 length: 13; J gene: TRBJ2-1; clone size: few; V gene: TRBV12-3/TRBV12-4; D gene: -; CDR3 DNA: TGTGCCAGCAGTTTTGAAGCGGCGGGCGAGCAGTTCTTC; CDR3 protein: CASSFEAAGEQFF
CDR3 length: 16; J gene: TRBJ1-2; clone size: medium-sized; V gene: TRBV7-2; D gene: -; CDR3 DNA: TGTGCCAGCAGCTCTTATCTCGGGACTGATAACTATGGCTACACCTTC; CDR3 protein: CASSSYLGTDNYGYTF
CDR3 length: 14; J gene: TRBJ2-2; clone size: -; V gene: TRBV7-3; D gene: -; CDR3 DNA: TGTGCCAGCAGCCAGACAGGAAACACCGGGGAGCTGTTTTTT; CDR3 protein: CASSQTGNTGELFF
CDR3 length: 15; J gene: TRBJ2-1; clone size: -; V gene: TRBV5-1; D gene: -; CDR3 DNA: TGCGCCAGCAGCATCGGGCCTCCAGCAAGCAATGAGCAGTTCTTC; CDR3 protein: CASSIGPPASNEQFF
CDR3 length: 15; J gene: TRBJ1-3; clone size: once; V gene: TRBV10-3; D gene: TRBD1; CDR3 DNA: TGTGCTACCCAGGGACAGGTTAATTCTGGAAACACCATATATTTT; CDR3 protein: CATQGQVNSGNTIYF
CDR3 length: 13; J gene: TRBJ2-1; clone size: -; V gene: TRBV18; D gene: -; CDR3 DNA: TGTGCCAGCGCGTCCGGTTCCTACAATGAGCAGTTCTTC; CDR3 protein: CASASGSYNEQFF
CDR3 length: 15; J gene: TRBJ1-2; clone size: -; V gene: TRBV6-6; D gene: -; CDR3 DNA: TGTGCCAGCAGCGATCCCACGACGGGTAACCATGGCTACACCTTC; CDR3 protein: CASSDPTTGNHGYTF
CDR3 length: 13; J gene: TRBJ1-2; clone size: few; V gene: TRBV6-5; D gene: -; CDR3 DNA: TGTGCCAGCAGCGTAACAGGGCTCTATGGCTACACCTTC; CDR3 protein: CASSVTGLYGYTF
CDR3 length: 14; J gene: TRBJ2-5; clone size: once; V gene: TRBV20-1; D gene: TRBD2; CDR3 DNA: TGCAGTGCTAGACAGGGACTAGCTATCGAGACCCAGTACTTC; CDR3 protein: CSARQGLAIETQYF
CDR3 length: 15; J gene: TRBJ1-2; clone size: -; V gene: TRBV11-3; D gene: -; CDR3 DNA: TGTGCCAGCACCCCTTCGGGGTCCGGGGACTATGGCTACACCTTC; CDR3 protein: CASTPSGSGDYGYTF
CDR3 length: 14; J gene: TRBJ2-2; clone size: -; V gene: TRBV7-9; D gene: -; CDR3 DNA: TGTGCCAGCAGCTTATCAGGGTCCACCGGGGAGCTGTTTTTT; CDR3 protein: CASSLSGSTGELFF
CDR3 length: 13; J gene: TRBJ1-5; clone size: many; V gene: TRBV20-1; D gene: -; CDR3 DNA: TGCAGTGCCGGAGGGAAGGGCAATCAGCCCCAGCATTTT; CDR3 protein: CSAGGKGNQPQHF
CDR3 length: 15; J gene: TRBJ2-2; clone size: -; V gene: TRBV4-3; D gene: -; CDR3 DNA: TGCGCCAGCAGCCAAGAATATGCAGGCACCGGGGAGCTGTTTTTT; CDR3 protein: CASSQEYAGTGELFF
CDR3 length: 17; J gene: TRBJ2-3; clone size: -; V gene: TRBV9; D gene: TRBD2; CDR3 DNA: TGTGCCAGCAGCGGCTCTAGCGGGAGAATGAAGGGGGATACGCAGTATTTT; CDR3 protein: CASSGSSGRMKGDTQYF
CDR3 length: 17; J gene: TRBJ2-5; clone size: -; V gene: TRBV3-1; D gene: TRBD2; CDR3 DNA: TGTGCCAGCAGCCTACTTGGCGGGACTAGCGGGAAAGAGACCCAGTACTTC; CDR3 protein: CASSLLGGTSGKETQYF
CDR3 length: 14; J gene: TRBJ2-6; clone size: few; V gene: TRBV5-1; D gene: -; CDR3 DNA: TGCGCCAGCAGCATTGGCTCTGGGGCCAACGTCCTGACTTTC; CDR3 protein: CASSIGSGANVLTF
CDR3 length: 14; J gene: TRBJ1-2; clone size: -; V gene: TRBV7-8; D gene: -; CDR3 DNA: TGTGCCAGCAGCCCCGGCGAGGGTAACTATGGCTACACCTTC; CDR3 protein: CASSPGEGNYGYTF
CDR3 length: 16; J gene: TRBJ2-3; clone size: -; V gene: TRBV5-1; D gene: -; CDR3 DNA: TGCGCCAGCAGCTCATACTGGACAACTAGCACAGATACGCAGTATTTT; CDR3 protein: CASSSYWTTSTDTQYF
CDR3 length: 14; J gene: TRBJ1-4; clone size: -; V gene: TRBV5-1; D gene: -; CDR3 DNA: TGCGCCAGCAGCGTTACAGGGTCCAAGGAAAAACTGTTTTTT; CDR3 protein: CASSVTGSKEKLFF
CDR3 length: 12; J gene: TRBJ1-2; clone size: few; V gene: TRBV12-3/TRBV12-4; D gene: -; CDR3 DNA: TGTGCCAGCGCCGGATCTAACTATGGCTACACCTTC; CDR3 protein: CASAGSNYGYTF
CDR3 length: 15; J gene: TRBJ2-1; clone size: many; V gene: TRBV5-1; D gene: TRBD2; CDR3 DNA: TGCGCCAGCAGCGTGACTAGCGGGAGTTACAATGAGCAGTTCTTC; CDR3 protein: CASSVTSGSYNEQFF
CDR3 length: 14; J gene: TRBJ2-2; clone size: -; V gene: TRBV28; D gene: -; CDR3 DNA: TGTGCCAGCAAGTCTATGGGGAACACCGGGGAGCTGTTTTTT; CDR3 protein: CASKSMGNTGELFF
CDR3 length: 14; J gene: TRBJ2-5; clone size: few; V gene: TRBV5-1; D gene: TRBD2; CDR3 DNA: TGCGCCAGCACGAGAGCGGGAGGGGTGGAGACCCAGTACTTC; CDR3 protein: CASTRAGGVETQYF
CDR3 length: 14; J gene: TRBJ1-5; clone size: -; V gene: TRBV12-3/TRBV12-4; D gene: -; CDR3 DNA: TGTGCCAGCAGAGGACAGTCTCGGAATCAGCCCCAGCATTTT; CDR3 protein: CASRGQSRNQPQHF
CDR3 length: 14; J gene: TRBJ1-3; clone size: few; V gene: TRBV12-3/TRBV12-4; D gene: -; CDR3 DNA: TGTGCCAGCAGTTTGAGGGGAGTCGGAAACACCATATATTTT; CDR3 protein: CASSLRGVGNTIYF
CDR3 length: 17; J gene: TRBJ1-1; clone size: -; V gene: TRBV5-1; D gene: TRBD1; CDR3 DNA: TGCGCCAGCAGCCCCTCCGGGACAGCTTCTGGAAACACTGAAGCTTTCTTT; CDR3 protein: CASSPSGTASGNTEAFF
CDR3 length: 13; J gene: TRBJ1-1; clone size: few; V gene: TRBV11-1; D gene: TRBD1; CDR3 DNA: TGTGCCACCCGATCACAGGGGGAGGGTGAAGCTTTCTTT; CDR3 protein: CATRSQGEGEAFF
CDR3 length: 15; J gene: TRBJ2-7; clone size: -; V gene: TRBV6-5; D gene: -; CDR3 DNA: TGTGCCAGCATTTCTGCTCCGGTCAGCTACTACGAGCAGTACTTC; CDR3 protein: CASISAPVSYYEQYF